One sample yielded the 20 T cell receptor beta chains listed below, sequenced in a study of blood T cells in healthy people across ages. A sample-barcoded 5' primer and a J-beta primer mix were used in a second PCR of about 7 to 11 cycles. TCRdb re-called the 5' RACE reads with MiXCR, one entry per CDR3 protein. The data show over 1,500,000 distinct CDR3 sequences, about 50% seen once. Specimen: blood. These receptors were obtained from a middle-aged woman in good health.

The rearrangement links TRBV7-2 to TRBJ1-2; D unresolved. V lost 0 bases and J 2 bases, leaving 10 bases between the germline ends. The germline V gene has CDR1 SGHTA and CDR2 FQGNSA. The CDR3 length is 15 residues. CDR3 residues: CASSLAEGTNYGYTF. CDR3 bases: TGTGCCAGCAGCTTAGCAGAAGGCACGAACTATGGCTACACCTTC.

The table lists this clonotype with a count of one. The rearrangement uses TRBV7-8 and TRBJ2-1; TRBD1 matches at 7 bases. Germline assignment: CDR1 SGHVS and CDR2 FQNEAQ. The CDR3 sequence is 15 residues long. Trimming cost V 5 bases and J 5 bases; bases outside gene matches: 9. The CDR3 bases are TGTGCCAGCAGCGAGAGGCAGGGGGTCCACAATGAGCAGTTCTTC. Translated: CASSERQGVHNEQFF.

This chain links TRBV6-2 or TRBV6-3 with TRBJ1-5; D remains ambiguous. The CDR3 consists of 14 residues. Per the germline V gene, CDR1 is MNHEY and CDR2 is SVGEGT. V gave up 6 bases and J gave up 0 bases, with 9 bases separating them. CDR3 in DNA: TGTGCCAGCAGAACAGAGATTAGCAATCAGCCCCAGCATTTT. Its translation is CASRTEISNQPQHF.

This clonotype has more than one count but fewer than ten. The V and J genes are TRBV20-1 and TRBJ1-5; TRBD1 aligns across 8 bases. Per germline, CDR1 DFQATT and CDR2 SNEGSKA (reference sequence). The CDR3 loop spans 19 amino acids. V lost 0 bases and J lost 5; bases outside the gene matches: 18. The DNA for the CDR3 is TGCAGTGCTAGAGATACCCTTGGCAGGGGGCTGATGCGCGATCAGCCCCAGCATTTT. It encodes CSARDTLGRGLMRDQPQHF.

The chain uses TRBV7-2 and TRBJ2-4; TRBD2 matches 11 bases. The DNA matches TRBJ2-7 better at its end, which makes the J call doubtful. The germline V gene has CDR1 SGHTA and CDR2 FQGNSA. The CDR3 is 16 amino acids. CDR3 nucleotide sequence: TGTGCCAGCAGCTTAGCTGGGACTAGCGGAACCTACGAGCAGTACTTC. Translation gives CASSLAGTSGTYEQYF.

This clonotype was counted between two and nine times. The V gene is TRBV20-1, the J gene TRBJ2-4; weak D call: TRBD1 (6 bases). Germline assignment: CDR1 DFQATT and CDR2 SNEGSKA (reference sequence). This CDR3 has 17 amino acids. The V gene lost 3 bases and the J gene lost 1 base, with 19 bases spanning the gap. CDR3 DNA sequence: TGCAGTGCTAGTCCCACTCAGGGGCGGTCGGCCAAAAACATTCAGTACTTC. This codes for CSASPTQGRSAKNIQYF.

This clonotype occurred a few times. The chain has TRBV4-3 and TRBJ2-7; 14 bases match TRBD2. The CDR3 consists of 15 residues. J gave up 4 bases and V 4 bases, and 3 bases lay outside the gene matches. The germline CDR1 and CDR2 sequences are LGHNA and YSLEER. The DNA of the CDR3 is TGCGCCAGCAGCCCGACTAGCGGGGGGGTGTACGAGCAGTACTTC. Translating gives CASSPTSGGVYEQYF.

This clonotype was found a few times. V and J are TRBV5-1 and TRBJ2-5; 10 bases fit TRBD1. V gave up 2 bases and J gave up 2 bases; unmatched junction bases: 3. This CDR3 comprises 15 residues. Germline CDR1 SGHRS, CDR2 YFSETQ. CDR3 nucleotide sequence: TGCGCCAGCAGCTTCGGGACAGGGGCACAAGAGACCCAGTACTTC. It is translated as CASSFGTGAQETQYF. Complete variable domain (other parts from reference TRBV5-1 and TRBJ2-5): KAGVTQTPRYLIKTRGQQVTLSCSPISGHRSVSWYQQTPGQGLQFLFEYFSETQRNKGNFPGRFSGRQFSNSRSEMNVSTLELGDSALYLCASSFGTGAQETQYFGPGTRLLVL.

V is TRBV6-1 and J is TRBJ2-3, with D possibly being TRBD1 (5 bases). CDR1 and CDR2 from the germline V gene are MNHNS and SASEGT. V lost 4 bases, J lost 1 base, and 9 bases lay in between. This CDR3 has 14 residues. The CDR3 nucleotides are TGTGCCAGCAGTGCAGGGTCCGGCACAGATACGCAGTATTTT. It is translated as CASSAGSGTDTQYF.

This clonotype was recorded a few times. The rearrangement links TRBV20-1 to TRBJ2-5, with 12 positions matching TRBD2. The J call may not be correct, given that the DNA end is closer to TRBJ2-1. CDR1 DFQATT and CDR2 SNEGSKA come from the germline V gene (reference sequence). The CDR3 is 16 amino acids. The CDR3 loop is CSAVQGLAGDQETQFF. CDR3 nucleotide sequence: TGCAGTGCCGTACAGGGACTAGCGGGTGACCAAGAGACCCAGTTCTTC.

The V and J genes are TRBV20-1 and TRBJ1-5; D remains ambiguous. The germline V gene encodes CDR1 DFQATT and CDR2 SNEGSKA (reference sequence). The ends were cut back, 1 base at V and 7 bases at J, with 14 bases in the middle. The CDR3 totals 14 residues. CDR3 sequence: CSARATGPQQPQHF. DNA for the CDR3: TGCAGTGCTAGAGCAACCGGGCCCCAACAGCCCCAGCATTTT.

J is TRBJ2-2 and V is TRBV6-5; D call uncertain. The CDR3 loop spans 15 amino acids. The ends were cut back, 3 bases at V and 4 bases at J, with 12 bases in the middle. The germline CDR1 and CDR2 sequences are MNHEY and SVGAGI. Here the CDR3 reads CASSYPETGTGELFF. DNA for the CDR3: TGTGCCAGCAGTTATCCCGAGACCGGCACCGGGGAGCTGTTTTTT.

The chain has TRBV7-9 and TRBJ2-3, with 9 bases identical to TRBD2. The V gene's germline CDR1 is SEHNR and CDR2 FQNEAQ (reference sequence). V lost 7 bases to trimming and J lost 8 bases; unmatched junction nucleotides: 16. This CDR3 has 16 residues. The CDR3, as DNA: TGTGCCAGCACCCTAAGGGCTAGCGGGGCCGGAAGTACGCAGTATTTT. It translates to CASTLRASGAGSTQYF.

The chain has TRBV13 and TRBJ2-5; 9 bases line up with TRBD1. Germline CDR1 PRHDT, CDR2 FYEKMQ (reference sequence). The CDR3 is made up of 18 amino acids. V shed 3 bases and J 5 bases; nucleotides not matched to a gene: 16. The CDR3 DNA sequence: TGTGCCAGCAGCTTCCCTACCTCGACAGGGGGGATAGGTGAGACCCAGTACTTC. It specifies CASSFPTSTGGIGETQYF.

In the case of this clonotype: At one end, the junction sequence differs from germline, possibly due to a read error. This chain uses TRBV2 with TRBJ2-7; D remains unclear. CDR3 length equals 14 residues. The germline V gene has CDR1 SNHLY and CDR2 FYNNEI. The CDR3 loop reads CASRGGRNTYGQYF. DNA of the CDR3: TGTGCCAGCAGGGGCGGACGGAACACCTACGGGCAGTACTTC.

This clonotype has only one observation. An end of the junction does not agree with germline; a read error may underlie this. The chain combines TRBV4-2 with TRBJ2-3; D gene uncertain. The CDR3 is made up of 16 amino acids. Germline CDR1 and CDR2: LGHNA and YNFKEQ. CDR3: CASSQDFGSGTDTQYF. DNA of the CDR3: TGCGCCAGCAGCCAAGACTTCGGGTCGGGCACAGATACGCAGTATTTT.

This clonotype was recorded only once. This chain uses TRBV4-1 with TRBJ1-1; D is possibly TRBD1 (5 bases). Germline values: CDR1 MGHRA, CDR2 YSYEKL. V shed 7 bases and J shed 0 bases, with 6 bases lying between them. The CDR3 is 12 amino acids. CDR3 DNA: TGCGCCAGCAAGGGGATGAACACTGAAGCTTTCTTT. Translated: CASKGMNTEAFF.

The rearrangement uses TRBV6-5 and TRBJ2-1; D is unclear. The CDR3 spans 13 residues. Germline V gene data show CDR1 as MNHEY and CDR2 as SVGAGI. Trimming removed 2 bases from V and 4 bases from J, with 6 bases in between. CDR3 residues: CASSYAEYNEQFF. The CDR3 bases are TGTGCCAGCAGTTACGCGGAATACAATGAGCAGTTCTTC.

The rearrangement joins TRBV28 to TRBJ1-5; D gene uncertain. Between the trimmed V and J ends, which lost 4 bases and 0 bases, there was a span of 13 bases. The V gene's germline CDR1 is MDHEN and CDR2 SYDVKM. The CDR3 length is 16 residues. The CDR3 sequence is CASSSSTDYSNQPQHF. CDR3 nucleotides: TGTGCCAGCAGTTCATCTACGGATTATAGCAATCAGCCCCAGCATTTT.

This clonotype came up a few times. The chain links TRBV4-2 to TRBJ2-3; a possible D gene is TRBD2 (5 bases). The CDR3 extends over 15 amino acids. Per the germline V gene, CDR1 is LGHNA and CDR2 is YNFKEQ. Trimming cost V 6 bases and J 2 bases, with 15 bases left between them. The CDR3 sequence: CASSPSWTDTDTQYF. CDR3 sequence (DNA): TGTGCCAGCAGTCCTTCTTGGACTGACACAGATACGCAGTATTTT.